These 3 T cell receptor beta chains were all obtained from the same sample, sequenced in a study of T cells after yellow fever vaccination (dated by TCRdb to between 2018 and 2021). Explained via the paper, the treatment or condition label denotes: live attenuated yellow fever vaccine strain. Receptors were amplified or captured by 5' RACE. Sequencer: Illumina NovaSeq 6000. The raw public data were reprocessed by TCRdb itself: fastp quality trimming at Q25, MiXCR clonotype calling, in-frame beta chains only. Rows are unified per CDR3 protein, each entry keeping the most common DNA and genes. Here the sample has about 340,000 distinct CDR3 sequences; approximately 4% occur a single time. In total, the top ten clones hold about 24% of the sample. The source material was PBMCs, sampled 5 days after the yellow fever booster vaccination. These receptors were obtained from a man between 18 and 35 years old who received the YFV17D yellow fever vaccine.

V usage is TRBV5-1 and J usage is TRBJ1-4; D might be TRBD1 (5 bases). V lost 0 bases to trimming and J lost 8 bases, with 17 bases between them. Germline-derived CDR1 and CDR2 are SGHRS and YFSETQ. CDR3 length equals 16 residues. This chain's CDR3 is CASSLVEGREDEKLFF. CDR3 DNA: TGCGCCAGCAGCTTGGTTGAGGGCAGGGAAGACGAAAAACTGTTTTTT.

The chain employs TRBV9 and TRBJ1-1; D call uncertain. Germline CDR1 is SGDLS and CDR2 is YYNGEE. Trimming left V 3 bases short and J 5 bases short, with 11 bases between. The CDR3 is 13 amino acids. The CDR3 here is CASSGWVGTEAFF. CDR3 coding DNA: TGTGCCAGCAGCGGATGGGTAGGGACTGAAGCTTTCTTT.

This clonotype was observed at least ten times. This chain joins TRBV20-1 and TRBJ1-1, with a possible D match to TRBD1 (5 bases). CDR1 is DFQATT, CDR2 SNEGSKA, per germline (reference sequence). This CDR3 has 12 amino acids. The germline V and J ends were trimmed by 6 bases and 4 bases, with 12 bases remaining between them. CDR3: CSATGGITEAFF. CDR3 bases: TGCAGTGCCACGGGGGGAATCACTGAAGCTTTCTTT.